Following are 3 T cell receptor beta chains from one sample sequenced in a study of blood T cell repertoires in COVID-19. Profiled with immunoSEQ multiplex PCR; TCRdb holds only in-frame clones, not every one. In the table there are roughly 400,000 clones, approximately 90% of which are singletons. The source material was PBMCs or T cells enriched from blood (not recorded which). The receptors derive from a woman aged 50 to 60 who had recovered from COVID-19.

A single count supports this clone. J is TRBJ1-2 and V is TRBV19; D gene unclear. V shed 9 bases and J shed 8 bases, with 16 bases lying between them. From germline, CDR1 is LNHDA and CDR2 SQIVND (reference sequence). The CDR3 runs to 12 residues. The CDR3: CASEEEGVGYTF. The CDR3 nucleotides read TGTGCCAGCGAAGAGGAGGGAGTCGGCTACACCTTC.

CDR3 sequence (DNA): TGTGCCAGCAGTGCGGAGCGGGGGTCATACAATGAGCAGTTCTTC. It translates to CASSAERGSYNEQFF. The V gene is TRBV6-4, the J gene TRBJ2-1; TRBD2 matches 8 bases. The CDR3 spans 15 residues. The V and J ends lost 4 bases and 4 bases, in that order; junction bases with no gene match: 6. Germline V CDR1 and CDR2: MRHNA, SNTAGT.

This rearrangement joins TRBV20-1 to TRBJ1-2; D is ambiguous. The CDR3 contains 11 residues. The germline V gene has CDR1 DFQATT and CDR2 SNEGSKA (reference sequence). Between the trimmed V and J ends, which lost 2 bases and 8 bases, there was a span of 9 bases. CDR3 bases: TGCAGTGCTAGAAAAGGGAGCGGCTACACCTTC. Translated, it gives CSARKGSGYTF.